This T cell receptor beta chain derives from a study of blood T cell repertoires in COVID-19. Method: immunoSEQ multiplex PCR; TCRdb's copy keeps in-frame clones and lacks some. The sample yields approximately 400,000 clones, roughly nine tenths seen once. The V end was cut by 0 bases, the J end by 5 bases, with 16 bases between. CDR1 and CDR2 from the germline V gene are MNHEY and SVGAGI. There are 16 residues in the CDR3. The chain links TRBV6-5 to TRBJ1-1, with a weak D call TRBD1 (6 bases). This TCR came from a woman aged 40 to 49 who had been exposed to COVID-19. The sequencing input was PBMCs or T cells enriched from blood (not recorded which). As DNA, the CDR3 is TGTGCCAGCAGTTACTCGGTCGGTCGAGGGGGAACTGAAGCTTTCTTT. It translates to CASSYSVGRGGTEAFF.